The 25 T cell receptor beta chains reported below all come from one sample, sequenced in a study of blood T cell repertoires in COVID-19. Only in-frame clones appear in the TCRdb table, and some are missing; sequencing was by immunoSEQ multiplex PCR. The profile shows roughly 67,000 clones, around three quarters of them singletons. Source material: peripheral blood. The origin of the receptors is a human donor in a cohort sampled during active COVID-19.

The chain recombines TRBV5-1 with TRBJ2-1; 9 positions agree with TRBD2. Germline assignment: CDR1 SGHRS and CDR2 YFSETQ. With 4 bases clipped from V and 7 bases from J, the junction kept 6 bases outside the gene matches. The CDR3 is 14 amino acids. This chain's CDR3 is CASSSGTSNNEQFF. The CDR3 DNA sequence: TGCGCCAGCAGCAGCGGGACTAGCAATAATGAGCAGTTCTTC. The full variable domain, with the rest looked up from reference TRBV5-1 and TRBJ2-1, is KAGVTQTPRYLIKTRGQQVTLSCSPISGHRSVSWYQQTPGQGLQFLFEYFSETQRNKGNFPGRFSGRQFSNSRSEMNVSTLELGDSALYLCASSSGTSNNEQFFGPGTRLTVL.

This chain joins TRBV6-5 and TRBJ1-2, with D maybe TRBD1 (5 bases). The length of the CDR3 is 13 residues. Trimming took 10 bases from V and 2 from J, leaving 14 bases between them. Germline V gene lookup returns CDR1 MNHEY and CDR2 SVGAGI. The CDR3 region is CATPGRVNYGYTF. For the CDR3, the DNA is TGTGCCACCCCAGGGAGGGTAAACTATGGCTACACCTTC.

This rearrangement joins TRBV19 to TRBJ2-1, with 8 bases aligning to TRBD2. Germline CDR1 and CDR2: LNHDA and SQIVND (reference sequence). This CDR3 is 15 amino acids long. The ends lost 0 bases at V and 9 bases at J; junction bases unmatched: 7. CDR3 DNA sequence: TGTGCCAGTAGTATAGACGGCGGGAGGTCTAGTGAGCAGTTCTTC. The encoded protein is CASSIDGGRSSEQFF.

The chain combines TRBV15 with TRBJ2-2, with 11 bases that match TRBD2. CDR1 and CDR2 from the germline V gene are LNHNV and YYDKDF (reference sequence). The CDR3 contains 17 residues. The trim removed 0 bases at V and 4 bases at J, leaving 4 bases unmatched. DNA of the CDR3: TGTGCCACCAGCAGAGATCTGGGGACTAGCGGCACCGGGGAGCTGTTTTTT. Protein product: CATSRDLGTSGTGELFF.

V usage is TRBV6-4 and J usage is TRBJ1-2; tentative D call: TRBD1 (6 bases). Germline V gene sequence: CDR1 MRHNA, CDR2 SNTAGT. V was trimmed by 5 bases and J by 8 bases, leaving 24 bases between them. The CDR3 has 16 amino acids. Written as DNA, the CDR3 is TGTGCCAGCAGTCGCGAACAGGGAACCGCAATTCGGGGCTACACCTTC. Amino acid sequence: CASSREQGTAIRGYTF.

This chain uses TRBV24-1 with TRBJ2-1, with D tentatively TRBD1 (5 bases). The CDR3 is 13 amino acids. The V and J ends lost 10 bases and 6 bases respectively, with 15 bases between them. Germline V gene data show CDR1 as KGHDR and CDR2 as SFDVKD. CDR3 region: CATQGYSGNEQFF. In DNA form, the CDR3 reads TGTGCCACTCAGGGATACTCCGGCAATGAGCAGTTCTTC.

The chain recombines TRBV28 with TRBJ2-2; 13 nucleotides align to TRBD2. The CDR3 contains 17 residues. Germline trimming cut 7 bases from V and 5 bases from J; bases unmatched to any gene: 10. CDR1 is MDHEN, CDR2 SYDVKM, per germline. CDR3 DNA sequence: TGTGCCAGCATTTCGGGACTAGCGGGAAGAGGGACCGGGGAGCTGTTTTTT. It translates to CASISGLAGRGTGELFF.

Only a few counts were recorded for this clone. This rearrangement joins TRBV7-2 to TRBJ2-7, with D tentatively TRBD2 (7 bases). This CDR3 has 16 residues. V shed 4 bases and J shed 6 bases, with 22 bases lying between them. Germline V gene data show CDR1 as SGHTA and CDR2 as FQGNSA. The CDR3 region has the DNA TGTGCCAGCAGCTGGGGGGCGGGAGTGCCTCAAAGCGAGCAGTACTTC. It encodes CASSWGAGVPQSEQYF. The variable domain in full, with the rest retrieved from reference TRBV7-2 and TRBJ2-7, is GAGVSQSPSNKVTEKGKDVELRCDPISGHTALYWYRQSLGQGLEFLIYFQGNSAPDKSGLPSDRFSAERTGGSVSTLTIQRTQQEDSAVYLCASSWGAGVPQSEQYFGPGTRLTVT.

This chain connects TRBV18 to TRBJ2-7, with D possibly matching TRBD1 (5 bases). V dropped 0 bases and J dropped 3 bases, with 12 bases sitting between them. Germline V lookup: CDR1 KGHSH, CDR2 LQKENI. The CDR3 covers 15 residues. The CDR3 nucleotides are TGTGCCAGCTCACCACCGTCCAAGGGGCTCTACGAGCAGTACTTC. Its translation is CASSPPSKGLYEQYF.

Here the CDR3 reads CASKLAGTDTQYF. The CDR3 region has the DNA TGTGCCAGTAAACTAGCGGGCACAGATACGCAGTATTTT. The rearrangement links TRBV6-1 to TRBJ2-3, with 8 bases fitting TRBD2. Germline loops: CDR1 MNHNS, CDR2 SASEGT. CDR3 size: 13 residues. V lost 9 bases to trimming and J lost 1 base; unmatched junction nucleotides: 3.

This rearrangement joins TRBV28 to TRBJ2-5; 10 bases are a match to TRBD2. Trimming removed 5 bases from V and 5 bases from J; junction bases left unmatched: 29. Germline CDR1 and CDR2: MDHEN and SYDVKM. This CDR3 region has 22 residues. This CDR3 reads CASSTSLGGSLRLAGVRETQYF. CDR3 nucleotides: TGTGCCAGCAGTACGTCCCTTGGGGGGAGTCTACGTCTAGCGGGAGTACGGGAGACCCAGTACTTC.

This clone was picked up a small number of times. CDR3 coding DNA: TGCGCCAGCAGTACAGGTTCCTACGAGCAGTACTTC. This codes for CASSTGSYEQYF. This chain uses TRBV5-1 with TRBJ2-7; maybe TRBD1 (5 bases). The V gene lost 5 bases and the J gene lost 1 base, with 7 bases spanning the gap. Germline V lookup: CDR1 SGHRS, CDR2 YFSETQ. This CDR3 comprises 12 residues. Together with reference TRBV5-1 and TRBJ2-7, the CDR3 gives the full variable domain: KAGVTQTPRYLIKTRGQQVTLSCSPISGHRSVSWYQQTPGQGLQFLFEYFSETQRNKGNFPGRFSGRQFSNSRSEMNVSTLELGDSALYLCASSTGSYEQYFGPGTRLTVT.

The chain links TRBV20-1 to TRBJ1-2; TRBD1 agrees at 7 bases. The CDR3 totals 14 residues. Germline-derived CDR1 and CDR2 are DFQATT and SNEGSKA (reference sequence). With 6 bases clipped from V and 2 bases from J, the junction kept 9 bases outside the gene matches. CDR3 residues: CSASNRDSNYGYTF. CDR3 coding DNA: TGCAGTGCGAGTAACCGGGACAGCAACTATGGCTACACCTTC.

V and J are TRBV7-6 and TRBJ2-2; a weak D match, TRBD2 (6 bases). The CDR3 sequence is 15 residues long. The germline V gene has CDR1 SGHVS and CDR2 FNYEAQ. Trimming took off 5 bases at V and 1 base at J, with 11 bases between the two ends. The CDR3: CASSRDFLNTGELFF. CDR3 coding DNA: TGTGCCAGCAGCCGGGACTTCTTGAACACCGGGGAGCTGTTTTTT.

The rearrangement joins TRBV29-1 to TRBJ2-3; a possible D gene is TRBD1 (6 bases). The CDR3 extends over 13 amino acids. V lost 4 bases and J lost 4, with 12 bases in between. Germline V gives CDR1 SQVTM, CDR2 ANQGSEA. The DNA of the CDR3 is TGCAGCGTTGGAATGGGGGCGGCAGATACGCAGTATTTT. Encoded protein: CSVGMGAADTQYF.

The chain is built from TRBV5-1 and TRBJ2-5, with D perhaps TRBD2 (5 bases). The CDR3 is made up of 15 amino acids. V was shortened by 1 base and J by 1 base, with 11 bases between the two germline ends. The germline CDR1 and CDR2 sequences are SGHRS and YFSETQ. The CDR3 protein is CASSLSSRGQETQYF. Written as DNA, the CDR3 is TGCGCCAGCAGCTTGAGTTCCCGGGGCCAAGAGACCCAGTACTTC.

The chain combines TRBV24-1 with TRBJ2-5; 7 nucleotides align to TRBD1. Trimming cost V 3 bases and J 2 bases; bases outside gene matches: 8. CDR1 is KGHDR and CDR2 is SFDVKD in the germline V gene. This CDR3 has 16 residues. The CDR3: CATSDARQGVQETQYF. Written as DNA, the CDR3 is TGTGCCACCAGTGATGCCAGACAGGGAGTGCAAGAGACCCAGTACTTC.

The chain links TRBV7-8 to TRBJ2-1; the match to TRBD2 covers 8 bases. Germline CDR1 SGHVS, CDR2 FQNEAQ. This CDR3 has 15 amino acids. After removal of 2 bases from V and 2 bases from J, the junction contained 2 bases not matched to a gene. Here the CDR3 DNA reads TGTGCCAGCAGCTTACGGCGGGGGGCCTACAATGAGCAGTTCTTC. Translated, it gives CASSLRRGAYNEQFF.

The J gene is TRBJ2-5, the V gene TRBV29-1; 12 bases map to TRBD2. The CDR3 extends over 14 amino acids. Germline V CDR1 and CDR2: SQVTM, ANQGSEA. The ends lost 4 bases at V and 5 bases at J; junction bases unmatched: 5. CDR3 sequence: CSVGASGGAETQYF. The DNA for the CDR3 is TGCAGCGTTGGAGCTAGCGGGGGGGCCGAGACCCAGTACTTC.

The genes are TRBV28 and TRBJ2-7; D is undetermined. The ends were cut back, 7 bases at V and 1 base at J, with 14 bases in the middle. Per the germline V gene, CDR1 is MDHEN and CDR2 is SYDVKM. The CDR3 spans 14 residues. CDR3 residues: CASTSVYGSYEQYF. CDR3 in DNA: TGTGCCAGCACCTCCGTCTACGGGTCCTACGAGCAGTACTTC.

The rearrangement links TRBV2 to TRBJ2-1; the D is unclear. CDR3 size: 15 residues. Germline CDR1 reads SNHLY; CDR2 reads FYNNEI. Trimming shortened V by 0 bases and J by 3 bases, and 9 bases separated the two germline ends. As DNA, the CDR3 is TGTGCCAGCAGTGAAGCTGCGGCCTTCTACAATGAGCAGTTCTTC. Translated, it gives CASSEAAAFYNEQFF.

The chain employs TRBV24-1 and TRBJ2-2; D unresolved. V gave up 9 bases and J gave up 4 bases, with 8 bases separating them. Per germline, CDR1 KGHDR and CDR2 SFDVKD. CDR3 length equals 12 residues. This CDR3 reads CATRHITGELFF. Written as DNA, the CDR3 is TGTGCCACCCGACACATCACCGGGGAGCTGTTTTTT.

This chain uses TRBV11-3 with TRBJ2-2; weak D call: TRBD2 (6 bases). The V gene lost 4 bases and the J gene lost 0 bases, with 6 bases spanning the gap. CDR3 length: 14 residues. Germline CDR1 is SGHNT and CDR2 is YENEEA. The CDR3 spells CASSWGANTGELFF. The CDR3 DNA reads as TGTGCCAGCAGCTGGGGGGCGAACACCGGGGAGCTGTTTTTT.

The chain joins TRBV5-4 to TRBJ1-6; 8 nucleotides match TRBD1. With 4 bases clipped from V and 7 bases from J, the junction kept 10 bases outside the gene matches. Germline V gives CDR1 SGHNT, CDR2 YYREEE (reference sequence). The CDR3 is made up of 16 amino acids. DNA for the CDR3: TGTGCCAGCAGCAAAGGACAGGGAGATTCAAATTCACCCCTCCACTTT. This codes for CASSKGQGDSNSPLHF.

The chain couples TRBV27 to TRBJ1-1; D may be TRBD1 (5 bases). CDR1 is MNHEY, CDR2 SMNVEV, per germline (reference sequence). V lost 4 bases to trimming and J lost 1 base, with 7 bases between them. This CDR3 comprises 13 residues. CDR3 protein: CASSWGRNTEAFF. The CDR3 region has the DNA TGTGCCAGCAGTTGGGGCCGGAACACTGAAGCTTTCTTT.